The sequence of this T cell receptor beta chain was determined in a study of Graves' ophthalmopathy and Graves' hyperthyroidism. Study results and limitations: Ophthalmopathy was separated from stable hyperthyroidism by a 13-signature model with over 85% sensitivity and approximately 81% specificity.

TCR beta CDR3 amplification used RNA transcripts. First-round RT-PCR employed HTBI primers, with a second-round multiplex PCR after it. TCRdb fed the multiplex PCR reads into MiXCR, producing one record per CDR3 protein. The sample lists over a million distinct CDR3 sequences; around a third were seen once. Germline V gene data show CDR1 as SGHRS and CDR2 as YFSETQ. V lost 4 bases and J lost 0; bases outside the gene matches: 17. The CDR3 has 21 residues. With respect to this clonotype: Its antigen is undetermined.

The sequenced sample consisted of peripheral blood or thyroid tissue (not recorded which). The receptor's source is an adult man with Graves' hyperthyroidism. V usage is TRBV5-1 and J usage is TRBJ2-7, with TRBD2 matching over 15 bases. CDR3 sequence (DNA): TGCGCCAGCAGCGCCTCTCGGAGAGGACTAGCGGGAGGGCGGCTCTCCTACGAGCAGTACTTC. This gives the protein CASSASRRGLAGGRLSYEQYF.